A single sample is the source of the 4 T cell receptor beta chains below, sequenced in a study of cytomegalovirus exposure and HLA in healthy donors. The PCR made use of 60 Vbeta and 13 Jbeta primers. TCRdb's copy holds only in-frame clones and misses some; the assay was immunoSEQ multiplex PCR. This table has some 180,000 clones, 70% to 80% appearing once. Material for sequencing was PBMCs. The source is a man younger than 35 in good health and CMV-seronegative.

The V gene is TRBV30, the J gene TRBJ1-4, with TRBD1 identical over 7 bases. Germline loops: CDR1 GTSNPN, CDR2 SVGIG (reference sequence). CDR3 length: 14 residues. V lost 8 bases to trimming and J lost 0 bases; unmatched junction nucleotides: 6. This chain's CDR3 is CALDRSTTNEKLFF. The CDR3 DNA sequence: TGTGCCCTGGACAGGTCGACAACTAATGAAAAACTGTTTTTT.

The CDR3 coding sequence is TGTGCCAGTAGTTTCCAGGACAGGAATACGCAGTATTTT. This translates into CASSFQDRNTQYF. V usage is TRBV19 and J usage is TRBJ2-3; TRBD1 matches at 7 bases. There are 13 residues in the CDR3. Per the germline V gene, CDR1 is LNHDA and CDR2 is SQIVND (reference sequence). The V and J ends lost 5 bases and 7 bases, in that order; junction bases with no gene match: 6.

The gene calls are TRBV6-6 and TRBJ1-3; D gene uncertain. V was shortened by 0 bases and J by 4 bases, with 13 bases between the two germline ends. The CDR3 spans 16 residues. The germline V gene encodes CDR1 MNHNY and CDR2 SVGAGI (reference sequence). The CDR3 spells CASSYSVPGMGNTIYF. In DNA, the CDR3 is TGTGCCAGCAGTTACTCGGTTCCGGGAATGGGAAACACCATATATTTT.

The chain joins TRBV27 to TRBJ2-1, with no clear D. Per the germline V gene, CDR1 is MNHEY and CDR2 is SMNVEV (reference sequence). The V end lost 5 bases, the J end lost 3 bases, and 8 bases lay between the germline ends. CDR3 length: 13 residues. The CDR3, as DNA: TGTGCCAGCAGTCCGACACTCTACAATGAGCAGTTCTTC. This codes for CASSPTLYNEQFF.